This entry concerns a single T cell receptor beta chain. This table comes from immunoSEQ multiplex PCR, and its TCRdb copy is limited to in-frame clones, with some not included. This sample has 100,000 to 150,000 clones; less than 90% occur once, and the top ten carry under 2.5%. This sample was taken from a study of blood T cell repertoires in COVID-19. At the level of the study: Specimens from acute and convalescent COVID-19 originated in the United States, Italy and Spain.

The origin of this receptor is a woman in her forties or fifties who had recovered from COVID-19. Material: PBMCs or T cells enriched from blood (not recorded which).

The CDR3 here is CASSLAGGFYEQYF. CDR3 sequence (DNA): TGTGCCAGCAGTCTAGCGGGGGGATTCTACGAGCAGTACTTC. This rearrangement joins TRBV9 to TRBJ2-7; 11 bases fit TRBD2. The CDR3 length is 14 residues. The germline V gene encodes CDR1 SGDLS and CDR2 YYNGEE. J gave up 3 bases and V 5 bases, and 4 bases lay outside the gene matches. Full variable domain (outside the CDR3, taken from reference TRBV9 and TRBJ2-7): DSGVTQTPKHLITATGQRVTLRCSPRSGDLSVYWYQQSLDQGLQFLIQYYNGEERAKGNILERFSAQQFPDLHSELNLSSLELGDSALYFCASSLAGGFYEQYFGPGTRLTVT.